The 25 T cell receptor beta chains given below trace back to one sample, sequenced in a study of blood T cell repertoires in COVID-19. Libraries were prepared by immunoSEQ multiplex PCR; TCRdb keeps only in-frame clonotypes and omits some of them. The sample includes roughly 120,000 clones, 85% of them seen just once. Sequenced: peripheral blood. The receptors stem from a man aged 55 to 70 with acute or convalescent COVID-19.

This clone was seen just once. The CDR3 here is CASSTPGSQETQYF. The CDR3 DNA is TGTGCCAGTAGTACCCCGGGGTCCCAAGAGACCCAGTACTTC. This chain links TRBV19 with TRBJ2-5, with D possibly being TRBD2 (5 bases). V dropped 4 bases and J dropped 1 base, with 10 bases sitting between them. Germline CDR1 LNHDA, CDR2 SQIVND (reference sequence). This CDR3 is 14 amino acids long. The whole variable domain, filled in from reference TRBV19 and TRBJ2-5, reads DGGITQSPKYLFRKEGQNVTLSCEQNLNHDAMYWYRQDPGQGLRLIYYSQIVNDFQKGDIAEGYSVSREKKESFPLTVTSAQKNPTAFYLCASSTPGSQETQYFGPGTRLLVL.

V is TRBV13 and J is TRBJ2-7; 9 nucleotides align to TRBD2. Germline values: CDR1 PRHDT, CDR2 FYEKMQ (reference sequence). The length of the CDR3 is 15 residues. V dropped 5 bases and J dropped 0; count of bases not matched to a gene: 5. In nucleotides, the CDR3 is TGTGCCAGCAGCCGCGGGGGGGGGAACTCCTACGAGCAGTACTTC. Translation: CASSRGGGNSYEQYF.

The V and J genes are TRBV5-1 and TRBJ2-5, with TRBD1 identical over 7 bases. The J segment lost 0 bases and the V segment lost 4 bases, leaving 6 bases of the junction unmatched. CDR1 is SGHRS, CDR2 YFSETQ, per germline. This CDR3 is built from 15 residues. The DNA for the CDR3 is TGCGCCAGCAGCGCTCTTCAGGGGGACCAAGAGACCCAGTACTTC. Amino acid sequence: CASSALQGDQETQYF.

The chain employs TRBV28 and TRBJ2-3; 7 bases map to TRBD2. The germline V gene encodes CDR1 MDHEN and CDR2 SYDVKM. This CDR3 has 17 residues. V gave up 7 bases and J gave up 1 base; unmatched junction bases: 14. Written as DNA, the CDR3 is TGTGCCAGCATTGGAGCCGTTAGCGGGTGGGGCACAGATACGCAGTATTTT. Protein: CASIGAVSGWGTDTQYF. Complete variable domain (other parts from reference TRBV28 and TRBJ2-3): DVKVTQSSRYLVKRTGEKVFLECVQDMDHENMFWYRQDPGLGLRLIYFSYDVKMKEKGDIPEGYSVSREKKERFSLILESASTNQTSMYLCASIGAVSGWGTDTQYFGPGTRLTVL.

The chain combines TRBV2 with TRBJ2-2; D not resolved. The germline V and J ends were trimmed by 2 bases and 1 base, with 5 bases remaining between them. Germline CDR1 reads SNHLY; CDR2 reads FYNNEI. The CDR3 is 14 residues long. The CDR3 sequence: CASSELLNTGELFF. The CDR3, as DNA: TGTGCCAGCAGTGAACTCCTGAACACCGGGGAGCTGTTTTTT.

V usage is TRBV28 and J usage is TRBJ1-5; 11 positions agree with TRBD1. The CDR3 covers 18 residues. V trimming: 6 bases; J trimming: 2 bases; junction bases outside the gene matches: 12. CDR1 is MDHEN, CDR2 SYDVKM, per germline. CDR3 coding DNA: TGTGCCAGCAGCCGCGGGACAGGGGGGCTCCCGGGCAATCAGCCCCAGCATTTT. The encoded protein is CASSRGTGGLPGNQPQHF.

V is TRBV7-3 and J is TRBJ2-1, with 9 bases fitting TRBD2. Germline V CDR1 and CDR2: SGHTA, FQGTGA. J lost 5 bases, V lost 6 bases, and 5 bases had no gene match. There are 14 residues in the CDR3. The CDR3 DNA is TGTGCCAGCAGTAGCGGGAGCGGAAACAATGAGCAGTTCTTC. This encodes CASSSGSGNNEQFF.

Points on this clone: One end of the junction is discordant with germline, which a read error may explain. The chain combines TRBV2 with TRBJ2-1; 10 bases match TRBD2. Germline CDR1 is SNHLY and CDR2 is FYNNEI. The CDR3 length is 16 residues. As DNA, the CDR3 is TGTGCCAGCAGTAAAGCGGGAGGGCCGTTGTACAATGAGCAGTTCTTC. This codes for CASSKAGGPLYNEQFF.

The chain carries TRBV10-3 and TRBJ1-5; TRBD1 aligns across 7 bases. J gave up 4 bases and V 4 bases, and 1 base lay outside the gene matches. There are 13 residues in the CDR3. Germline V lookup: CDR1 ENHRY, CDR2 SYGVKD. The CDR3 spells CAISGDRNQPQHF. CDR3 bases: TGTGCCATCAGTGGGGACAGAAATCAGCCCCAGCATTTT.

This clone was found a few times. The J gene is TRBJ2-5, the V gene TRBV9, with 8 bases that match TRBD2. CDR3 length: 16 residues. Trimming at V came to 3 bases and at J to 5 bases, leaving 12 bases not matched to a gene. CDR1 SGDLS and CDR2 YYNGEE come from the germline V gene. The CDR3 loop reads CASSGPGGSGTETQYF. The CDR3 DNA is TGTGCCAGCAGCGGACCCGGAGGTAGCGGGACTGAGACCCAGTACTTC. The full variable domain, in which reference TRBV9 and TRBJ2-5 provide the parts outside the CDR3, is DSGVTQTPKHLITATGQRVTLRCSPRSGDLSVYWYQQSLDQGLQFLIQYYNGEERAKGNILERFSAQQFPDLHSELNLSSLELGDSALYFCASSGPGGSGTETQYFGPGTRLLVL.

The chain uses TRBV6-2 or TRBV6-3 and TRBJ2-7, with TRBD2 matching over 10 bases. CDR1 and CDR2 from the germline V gene are MNHEY and SVGEGT. V was pared by 2 bases and J by 2 bases, with 6 bases of the junction left unmatched. The CDR3 spans 16 residues. This chain's CDR3 is CASSYGTSAHPYEQYF. In nucleotides, the CDR3 is TGTGCCAGCAGTTACGGGACTAGCGCTCACCCCTACGAGCAGTACTTC.

V gene TRBV12-3 or TRBV12-4 combines with J gene TRBJ2-7, with a weak D call TRBD2 (5 bases). Between the trimmed V and J ends, which lost 6 bases and 7 bases, there was a span of 10 bases. This CDR3 has 11 amino acids. The CDR3 DNA sequence: TGTGCCAGCAGCTCCGGGATGGAGCAGTACTTC. Protein: CASSSGMEQYF.

The chain is built from TRBV28 and TRBJ2-7, with 8 bases aligning to TRBD1. The trim removed 5 bases at V and 2 bases at J, leaving 8 bases unmatched. This CDR3 region has 15 residues. In germline, CDR1 is MDHEN, CDR2 SYDVKM. Here the CDR3 DNA reads TGTGCCAGCAGTGACGGACAGGGCGCCACCTACGAGCAGTACTTC. Translated: CASSDGQGATYEQYF.

This clone showed up just a few times. The rearrangement links TRBV12-3 or TRBV12-4 to TRBJ2-7; D gene unclear. The length of the CDR3 is 11 residues. Trimming removed 5 bases at V and 7 bases at J, with 9 bases between. CDR3 DNA: TGTGCCAGCAGTCAGAACAGAGAGCAGTACTTC. This sequence encodes CASSQNREQYF.

This clone has only a few counts. The V and J genes are TRBV11-3 and TRBJ2-7; 11 bases are a match to TRBD2. The CDR3 runs 15 residues. Trimming cost V 5 bases and J 3 bases; bases outside gene matches: 6. Germline lookup yields CDR1 SGHNT and CDR2 YENEEA. CDR3 sequence (DNA): TGTGCCAGCAGCGCGGGGACTAGCGGATACTACGAGCAGTACTTC. This sequence encodes CASSAGTSGYYEQYF.

The rearrangement joins TRBV27 to TRBJ1-1, with 7 bases that match TRBD1. The CDR3 is made up of 16 amino acids. Trimming at V came to 5 bases and at J to 4 bases, leaving 13 bases not matched to a gene. Per the germline V gene, CDR1 is MNHEY and CDR2 is SMNVEV (reference sequence). The CDR3 here is CASSANVGGFGTEAFF. The CDR3 region has the DNA TGTGCCAGCAGTGCCAACGTAGGGGGCTTTGGCACTGAAGCTTTCTTT.

The V call is TRBV19, the J call TRBJ2-3; 7 nucleotides match TRBD1. V lost 9 bases and J lost 0; bases outside the gene matches: 12. CDR1 is LNHDA and CDR2 is SQIVND in the germline V gene (reference sequence). The CDR3 has 16 amino acids. DNA for the CDR3: TGTGCCAGCCGAAGGGACCGGGACAGAAGCACAGATACGCAGTATTTT. As protein: CASRRDRDRSTDTQYF.

This clone was seen a few times. The genes are TRBV10-2 and TRBJ2-3; weak D call: TRBD1 (5 bases). The length of the CDR3 is 16 residues. CDR1 WSHSY and CDR2 SAAADI come from the germline V gene. The V and J ends lost 0 bases and 5 bases respectively, with 15 bases between them. The CDR3 protein is CASSESQGGFKDTQYF. In DNA, the CDR3 is TGCGCCAGCAGTGAGTCCCAGGGTGGGTTTAAAGATACGCAGTATTTT.

The chain joins TRBV24-1 to TRBJ2-3; D is ambiguous. Germline CDR1 is KGHDR and CDR2 is SFDVKD. V was trimmed by 4 bases and J by 5 bases, leaving 9 bases between them. The CDR3 is 13 amino acids. CDR3 sequence (DNA): TGTGCCACCAGTGACTCACTCGGAGATACGCAGTATTTT. It yields the protein CATSDSLGDTQYF.

The genes are TRBV28 and TRBJ2-7; 7 bases line up with TRBD1. There are 11 residues in the CDR3. With V trimmed by 2 bases and J by 12 bases, 4 bases remained unmatched. Germline V lookup: CDR1 MDHEN, CDR2 SYDVKM. The CDR3 nucleotides are TGTGCCAGCAGTTTAGCAGGGGGTCCGTACTTC. Encoded protein: CASSLAGGPYF.

In its sample, this clone was seen once. The chain is built from TRBV7-2 and TRBJ2-7; 7 positions match TRBD2. The CDR3 contains 16 residues. Per the germline V gene, CDR1 is SGHTA and CDR2 is FQGNSA. J was trimmed by 2 bases and V by 0 bases; bases with no gene match: 7. The CDR3 is CASSLAHSGAPYEQYF. Written as DNA, the CDR3 is TGTGCCAGCAGCTTAGCGCACAGCGGGGCCCCCTACGAGCAGTACTTC. The full variable domain, with the rest looked up from reference TRBV7-2 and TRBJ2-7, is GAGVSQSPSNKVTEKGKDVELRCDPISGHTALYWYRQSLGQGLEFLIYFQGNSAPDKSGLPSDRFSAERTGGSVSTLTIQRTQQEDSAVYLCASSLAHSGAPYEQYFGPGTRLTVT.

The rearrangement joins TRBV27 to TRBJ2-7; TRBD1 agrees at 7 bases. This CDR3 has 15 amino acids. V dropped 2 bases and J dropped 3; count of bases not matched to a gene: 7. Germline CDR1 MNHEY, CDR2 SMNVEV (reference sequence). The CDR3 DNA follows: TGTGCCAGCAGTTTAAGACAGGGTCAAATCTACGAGCAGTACTTC. Protein sequence: CASSLRQGQIYEQYF.

The rearrangement uses TRBV5-1 and TRBJ2-7; TRBD2 agrees at 9 bases. Germline V gives CDR1 SGHRS, CDR2 YFSETQ. The CDR3 spans 15 residues. V was pared by 0 bases and J by 6 bases, with 7 bases of the junction left unmatched. CDR3 nucleotides: TGCGCCAGCAGCTTGGAAGCTAGCGGGATTTCCGAGCAGTACTTC. It encodes CASSLEASGISEQYF.

This clone was seen just once. The chain carries TRBV27 and TRBJ2-6; D not resolved. CDR1 MNHEY and CDR2 SMNVEV come from the germline V gene (reference sequence). V was pared by 1 base and J by 0 bases, with 13 bases between. The CDR3 extends over 18 amino acids. DNA for the CDR3: TGTGCCAGCAGTTTATGGCCCCCTACAGCCTCTGGGGCCAACGTCCTGACTTTC. Encoded protein: CASSLWPPTASGANVLTF.

This clone showed up just a few times. This sequence joins TRBV7-8 and TRBJ1-5, with D maybe TRBD1 (6 bases). The CDR3 totals 16 residues. The V and J ends lost 6 bases and 1 base respectively, with 16 bases between them. Germline lookup yields CDR1 SGHVS and CDR2 FQNEAQ. CDR3 DNA sequence: TGTGCCAGCAGAGCTGATTGGGGGCGCAGCAATCAGCCCCAGCATTTT. Amino acids: CASRADWGRSNQPQHF.